These 29 T cell receptor beta chains were all obtained from the same sample, sequenced in a study of CD8 T cells in ankylosing spondylitis. TCRdb fed the 5' RACE reads into MiXCR, producing one record per CDR3 protein. The table has 250,000 or so distinct CDR3 sequences, about 10% seen once; the top ten hold under 8%. Sample: blood, either unsorted or a sorted T cell fraction (not recorded which). The receptors derive from a male donor with ankylosing spondylitis or in good health (not recorded which).

This chain joins TRBV20-1 and TRBJ1-2; no clear D. Trimming stripped 3 bases from V and 2 bases from J, with 10 bases between. This CDR3 has 13 amino acids. Germline CDR1 and CDR2: DFQATT and SNEGSKA (reference sequence). The CDR3 coding sequence is TGCAGTGCTAGGGACGGACGGAACTATGGCTACACCTTC. Amino acid sequence: CSARDGRNYGYTF.

This clonotype showed up many times. The chain carries TRBV6-1 and TRBJ1-1, with D possibly matching TRBD1 (5 bases). The CDR3 is 13 residues long. V was shortened by 6 bases and J by 5 bases, with 13 bases between the two germline ends. Germline lookup yields CDR1 MNHNS and CDR2 SASEGT. In DNA, the CDR3 is TGTGCCAGCAGGGGGCTGGGTAGGACTGAAGCTTTCTTT. This gives the protein CASRGLGRTEAFF.

The rearrangement uses TRBV7-1 and TRBJ2-7; 9 bases line up with TRBD2. TRBV7-1 is an open reading frame, and its role is uncertain. V shed 3 bases and J 4 bases; nucleotides not matched to a gene: 13. The CDR3 spans 17 residues. The CDR3 DNA follows: TGTGCCAGCAGCTCGGTTGAGGGAAGCGGGAGGTTGTACGAGCAGTACTTC. This encodes CASSSVEGSGRLYEQYF.

The V gene is TRBV5-1, the J gene TRBJ2-2; TRBD2 aligns across 10 bases. Germline V CDR1 and CDR2: SGHRS, YFSETQ. CDR3 length: 18 residues. With V trimmed by 4 bases and J by 0 bases, 9 bases remained unmatched. Here the CDR3 reads CASSRGPGLATNTGELFF. Written as DNA, the CDR3 is TGCGCCAGCAGCCGGGGTCCGGGACTAGCGACGAACACCGGGGAGCTGTTTTTT.

This clonotype came up many times. The chain carries TRBV5-1 and TRBJ2-2, with 8 bases aligning to TRBD2. Unmatched junction bases numbered 8, after V lost 1 base and J lost 3 bases. The CDR3 runs 17 residues. The germline CDR1 and CDR2 sequences are SGHRS and YFSETQ. The CDR3 DNA sequence: TGCGCCAGCAGCTTGTCACAAAGCGGGGGCTACACCGGGGAGCTGTTTTTT. Amino acid sequence: CASSLSQSGGYTGELFF.

This clonotype was recorded at least ten times. The rearrangement joins TRBV9 to TRBJ2-1; D call uncertain. CDR3 length equals 15 residues. Trimming left V 6 bases short and J 5 bases short, with 18 bases between. The germline gives CDR1 SGDLS, CDR2 YYNGEE. The CDR3: CASTSGWQTNNEQFF. The CDR3 DNA reads as TGTGCCAGCACCTCGGGTTGGCAGACGAACAATGAGCAGTTCTTC.

This clonotype was seen many times. The chain recombines TRBV7-3 with TRBJ2-7; a weak D match, TRBD1 (5 bases). The CDR3 spans 13 residues. Germline values: CDR1 SGHTA, CDR2 FQGTGA. V dropped 4 bases and J dropped 4 bases, with 11 bases sitting between them. This chain's CDR3 is CASSWGVNYEQYF. The CDR3 nucleotides read TGTGCCAGCAGCTGGGGCGTTAATTACGAGCAGTACTTC.

The V and J genes are TRBV18 and TRBJ1-2, with D possibly matching TRBD1 (5 bases). Per germline, CDR1 KGHSH and CDR2 LQKENI. The CDR3 spans 13 residues. The V gene lost 3 bases and the J gene lost 3 bases, with 8 bases spanning the gap. CDR3 coding DNA: TGTGCCAGCTCACCGGCGGGGGACTATGGCTACACCTTC. It codes for CASSPAGDYGYTF.

This clonotype was counted ten times or more. DNA of the CDR3: TGCGCCAGCAGCCCTCGGCCATCCTACGAGCAGTACTTC. Its translation: CASSPRPSYEQYF. This chain connects TRBV4-1 to TRBJ2-7; D remains unclear. The CDR3 runs 13 residues. The V gene's germline CDR1 is MGHRA and CDR2 YSYEKL. Trimming took off 4 bases at V and 1 base at J, with 8 bases between the two ends.

This clonotype has just a few counts. One junction end disagrees with the germline gene, perhaps due to a read error. V and J are TRBV2 and TRBJ2-7, with D perhaps matching TRBD1 (6 bases). The CDR3 runs 12 residues. Looked up from germline, CDR1 is SNHLY and CDR2 is FYNNEI. The CDR3 nucleotides read TGCAGTGCCCGGGACACTTCCCACGAGCAGTACTTC. Its protein is CSARDTSHEQYF.

This clonotype was picked up many times. The chain uses TRBV5-1 and TRBJ1-2, with a weak D call TRBD1 (5 bases). CDR1 SGHRS and CDR2 YFSETQ come from the germline V gene. There are 13 residues in the CDR3. Trimming left V 5 bases short and J 6 bases short, with 14 bases between. CDR3 amino acids: CASREGRSDGYTF. Written as DNA, the CDR3 is TGCGCCAGCAGAGAGGGGAGATCGGATGGCTACACCTTC.

At least ten counts were recorded for this clonotype. V is TRBV10-3 and J is TRBJ2-3; D is perhaps TRBD1 or TRBD2 (5 bases each). The CDR3 consists of 16 residues. The germline V and J ends were trimmed by 2 bases and 4 bases, with 16 bases remaining between them. Germline V gene data show CDR1 as ENHRY and CDR2 as SYGVKD. This CDR3 is CAISETGTPGADTQYF. CDR3 DNA: TGTGCCATCAGTGAGACCGGGACCCCCGGGGCAGATACGCAGTATTTT.

In this sample, this clonotype turned up many times. The CDR3 sequence: CASSYGTGGNTIYF. CDR3 nucleotides: TGTGCCAGCAGTTACGGCACAGGGGGAAACACCATATATTTT. This chain links TRBV6-5 with TRBJ1-3; the D gene is possibly TRBD1 (6 bases). Germline assignment: CDR1 MNHEY and CDR2 SVGAGI. Trimming shortened V by 2 bases and J by 4 bases, and 9 bases separated the two germline ends. The CDR3 has 14 residues.

This clonotype was detected many times. The rearrangement joins TRBV7-2 to TRBJ1-1, with D tentatively TRBD1 (6 bases). V was cut by 5 bases and J by 0 bases, with 16 bases left in between. The CDR3 extends over 16 amino acids. Looked up from germline, CDR1 is SGHTA and CDR2 is FQGNSA. The CDR3 is CASSQRGYGMNTEAFF. In nucleotides, the CDR3 is TGTGCCAGCAGCCAAAGGGGGTATGGCATGAACACTGAAGCTTTCTTT.

J is TRBJ2-5 and V is TRBV20-1, with 10 bases lining up with TRBD1. The CDR3 contains 15 residues. J was trimmed by 4 bases and V by 8 bases; bases with no gene match: 13. Germline assignment: CDR1 DFQATT and CDR2 SNEGSKA (reference sequence). CDR3 protein: CSWGQGQGLGETQYF. In DNA form, the CDR3 reads TGCAGTTGGGGCCAGGGACAGGGGTTAGGAGAGACCCAGTACTTC.

The sample holds many counts of this clonotype. V usage is TRBV20-1 and J usage is TRBJ2-7; a weak D match, TRBD1 (5 bases). The CDR3 extends over 14 amino acids. CDR1 and CDR2 from the germline V gene are DFQATT and SNEGSKA (reference sequence). V was trimmed by 0 bases and J by 3 bases, leaving 12 bases between them. CDR3 sequence (DNA): TGCAGTGCTAGAGATGAGGACACGGACTACGAGCAGTACTTC. Protein sequence: CSARDEDTDYEQYF.

This clonotype was observed at least ten times. The J gene is TRBJ1-2, the V gene TRBV5-1; possibly TRBD1 for D (6 bases). CDR3 length: 12 residues. Trimming took off 5 bases at V and 2 bases at J, with 7 bases between the two ends. Germline V gives CDR1 SGHRS, CDR2 YFSETQ. CDR3 DNA sequence: TGCGCCAGCAGGCAGGGGAACTATGGCTACACCTTC. This gives the protein CASRQGNYGYTF.

This clonotype occurred a few times. This chain links TRBV5-5 with TRBJ1-2; TRBD1 might be the D (5 bases). This CDR3 is 15 amino acids long. V was shortened by 2 bases and J by 2 bases, with 13 bases between the two germline ends. Germline V lookup: CDR1 SGHKS, CDR2 YYEKEE (reference sequence). CDR3 amino acids: CASSLIPGDNYGYTF. CDR3 nucleotide sequence: TGTGCCAGCAGCTTAATTCCGGGGGACAACTATGGCTACACCTTC.

This chain uses TRBV29-1 with TRBJ1-2, with a weak D call TRBD1 (5 bases). CDR3 length: 15 amino acids. Germline CDR1 SQVTM, CDR2 ANQGSEA. Deletions cut 6 bases from V and 3 bases from J, with 20 bases between. CDR3 in amino acids: CSVDLTRGRDYGYTF. As DNA, the CDR3 is TGCAGCGTCGACCTGACCCGGGGCAGAGACTATGGCTACACCTTC. Using reference TRBV29-1 and TRBJ1-2 for the parts outside the CDR3, the full variable domain is SAVISQKPSRDICQRGTSLTIQCQVDSQVTMMFWYRQQPGQSLTLIATANQGSEATYESGFVIDKFPISRPNLTFSTLTVSNMSPEDSSIYLCSVDLTRGRDYGYTFGSGTRLTVV.

This clonotype has ten or more counts. V usage is TRBV12-3 or TRBV12-4 and J usage is TRBJ1-3, with D tentatively TRBD1 (6 bases). CDR3 length equals 14 residues. V lost 5 bases, J lost 1 base, and 9 bases lay in between. The CDR3 loop is CASSPQGSGNTIYF. The DNA of the CDR3 is TGTGCCAGCAGTCCCCAGGGGTCTGGAAACACCATATATTTT.

This clonotype showed up many times. The chain uses TRBV5-1 and TRBJ2-2; D not resolved. V lost 0 bases, J lost 0 bases, and 12 bases lay in between. The germline V gene encodes CDR1 SGHRS and CDR2 YFSETQ. CDR3 size: 17 residues. CDR3 coding DNA: TGCGCCAGCAGCTTGGGATGGGTTTACCCGAACACCGGGGAGCTGTTTTTT. It specifies CASSLGWVYPNTGELFF.

This clonotype was detected many times. The chain combines TRBV14 with TRBJ2-1; D gene ambiguous. V lost 5 bases to trimming and J lost 3 bases, with 11 bases between them. Germline V gene lookup returns CDR1 SGHDN and CDR2 FVKESK. This CDR3 region has 14 residues. The CDR3 sequence: CASSSPSVYNEQFF. As DNA, the CDR3 is TGTGCCAGCAGCTCCCCAAGCGTCTACAATGAGCAGTTCTTC.

The rearrangement links TRBV5-1 to TRBJ1-4; D not certain. V lost 5 bases to trimming and J lost 6 bases, with 11 bases between them. Germline V gene sequence: CDR1 SGHRS, CDR2 YFSETQ. The CDR3 has 13 residues. DNA for the CDR3: TGCGCCAGCAGTCTGGACCCCGATGAAAAACTGTTTTTT. Translated, it gives CASSLDPDEKLFF.

CDR3 in DNA: TGTGCCAGCAGTGAAACAGAAGGTCAGGGTAGGTTCTTC. This codes for CASSETEGQGRFF. This rearrangement joins TRBV6-4 to TRBJ2-1; D is perhaps TRBD1 (5 bases). The CDR3 length is 13 residues. V gave up 3 bases and J gave up 15 bases, with 18 bases separating them. The germline CDR1 and CDR2 sequences are MRHNA and SNTAGT.

This clonotype has at least ten counts. The chain employs TRBV5-1 and TRBJ2-3; D ambiguous. Germline V lookup: CDR1 SGHRS, CDR2 YFSETQ. V was cut by 4 bases and J by 2 bases, with 14 bases left in between. The CDR3 is made up of 15 amino acids. CDR3 loop: CASSTSGHNTDTQYF. The DNA for the CDR3 is TGCGCCAGCAGCACGTCCGGCCACAACACAGATACGCAGTATTTT.

This clonotype occurred many times. The chain has TRBV11-2 and TRBJ2-6, with D uncertain. The V end lost 6 bases, the J end lost 0 bases, and 6 bases lay between the germline ends. Germline-derived CDR1 and CDR2 are SGHAT and FQNNGV. The CDR3 extends over 14 amino acids. DNA of the CDR3: TGTGCCAGCAGGCGCCTCTCTGGGGCCAACGTCCTGACTTTC. This translates into CASRRLSGANVLTF.

J is TRBJ2-7 and V is TRBV7-9; 8 nucleotides agree with TRBD1. Germline CDR1 SEHNR, CDR2 FQNEAQ (reference sequence). Unmatched junction bases numbered 4, after V lost 4 bases and J lost 2 bases. The CDR3 contains 14 residues. CDR3 protein: CASSWDRNPYEQYF. CDR3 bases: TGTGCCAGCAGCTGGGACAGGAATCCCTACGAGCAGTACTTC.

This clonotype was found many times. This chain connects TRBV24-1 to TRBJ2-2; D gene ambiguous. The CDR3 consists of 13 residues. Trimming cost V 9 bases and J 0 bases, with 7 bases left between them. The germline CDR1 and CDR2 sequences are KGHDR and SFDVKD. CDR3 DNA: TGTGCCACCGGGGAACCGAACACCGGGGAGCTGTTTTTT. Translation gives CATGEPNTGELFF.

This clonotype came up many times. The rearrangement links TRBV6-1 to TRBJ2-1; D gene unclear. Between the trimmed V and J ends, which lost 4 bases and 1 base, there was a span of 11 bases. This CDR3 has 15 amino acids. CDR1 and CDR2 (germline): MNHNS, SASEGT. CDR3 region: CASSVDAGSYNEQFF. For the CDR3, the DNA is TGTGCCAGCAGTGTGGACGCCGGGTCCTACAATGAGCAGTTCTTC.